What follows describes a single TCR beta chain. The same CDR3 can be traced to other DNA sequences in this sample. Subsets obtained from CD4+ cells comprised CD45RA+ naive and CD45RA-negative memory cells. The data stem from a study of shared clonotypes between healthy human individuals. Trimming took 3 bases from V and 0 from J; bases not matched to a gene: 2. The CDR3 length is 15 residues. Germline CDR1 and CDR2: SGHAT and FQNNGV. The method was immunoSEQ multiplex PCR; TCRdb's version includes in-frame clones alone and lacks a portion of them. The sample includes a few million clones, around 92% of them seen just once.

The sequence was obtained from a man younger than 35 in good health. Some clones in this sample may be carry-over from other donors' samples. The chain couples TRBV11-2 to TRBJ2-1, with TRBD2 matching over 7 bases. The sequencing sample was made of naive CD4+ T cells from PBMCs. Described subset: CD45RA+ positively selected. In DNA, the CDR3 is TGTGCCAGCAGCTTCGGCGGGAGCTCCTACAATGAGCAGTTCTTC. It encodes CASSFGGSSYNEQFF.